The source of this T cell receptor (beta chain) is a study of OX40 agonist ivuxolimab in advanced cancers. Whole-study results and caveats: It was also the case that some nonresponders had low normalized T-cell clonal expansion.

Germline V gives CDR1 SQVTM, CDR2 ANQGSEA. The CDR3 covers 16 residues. The junction had 9 bases not matched to a gene; V was cut back by 2 bases and J by 4 bases. The method was immunoSEQ multiplex PCR; TCRdb's version includes in-frame clones alone and lacks a portion of them. The sample lists approximately 61,000 clones; 91% were seen once. A word on this clone: Its antigen is as yet unknown.

This TCR was sampled from an adult with an advanced solid tumor such as melanoma, head and neck, liver or kidney cancer. Sample: CD4+ or CD8+ T cells sorted from blood, taken in a trial of the OX40 agonist ivuxolimab. The chain recombines TRBV29-1 with TRBJ2-7, with 12 positions matching TRBD1. In DNA form, the CDR3 reads TGCAGCGTTGAAAAGATGGGGACAGGGGGCATTTACGAGCAGTACTTC. Translation gives CSVEKMGTGGIYEQYF.